This T cell receptor (beta chain) was captured in a study of blood T cells in healthy people across ages. Study results and limitations: Age showed a roughly linear inverse relationship with TCR beta diversity per million T cells.

Roughly 9.8 milliliters of peripheral blood were drawn from each donor. Researchers isolated at least 6.5 million PBMCs per sample. This clonotype came up a few times. Its antigen is not identified. PCR was performed a second time for about 7 to 11 cycles using a sample-barcoded 5' primer and a J-beta primer mix. A 12-random-nucleotide template-switch adaptor tagged each cDNA molecule. TCRdb re-called the 5' RACE reads with MiXCR, one entry per CDR3 protein. The sample yields 1.5 million to 2 million distinct CDR3 sequences, approximately 28% seen once. V was cut by 3 bases and J by 4 bases, with 11 bases left in between. The CDR3 is 13 amino acids. Germline CDR1 SGHRS, CDR2 YFSETQ.

The TCR originated in a woman in her 30s in good health. The chain carries TRBV5-1 and TRBJ2-7, with D tentatively TRBD1 (6 bases). Sequencing input: blood. This chain's CDR3 is CASSWTVPYEQYF. As DNA, the CDR3 is TGCGCCAGCAGCTGGACAGTACCTTACGAGCAGTACTTC.